Presented here are 13 T cell receptor beta chains from one specimen sequenced in a study of regulatory T cells in long-lasting Graves disease. Time point: persistent/refractory GD, antithyroid drugs over 5 years with positive TRAb. The TCR library was prepared using RNA isolated from PBMCs. Combining iRepertoire HTBI primers with Arm-PCR of CDR3 regions, the authors built TCR beta libraries. TCRdb passed the multiplex PCR reads through MiXCR, listing each CDR3 protein once. The sample has more than 650,000 distinct CDR3 sequences, about 32% seen once. This sample comprised peripheral blood mononuclear cells (PBMCs), obtained when the disease was refractory, from a patient treated with antithyroid drugs. The receptors were sampled from a female donor with Graves disease.

This rearrangement joins TRBV28 to TRBJ1-1; D is possibly TRBD1 (5 bases). CDR1 and CDR2 from the germline V gene are MDHEN and SYDVKM. Trimming shortened V by 6 bases and J by 3 bases, and 14 bases separated the two germline ends. The CDR3 loop spans 14 amino acids. Here the CDR3 DNA reads TGTGCCAGCAGCTCCGGCGGGGGGGACACTGAAGCTTTCTTT. It translates to CASSSGGGDTEAFF.

This clonotype turned up a few times. This chain links TRBV20-1 with TRBJ2-5; 8 bases align to TRBD1. The CDR3 runs 14 residues. Germline-derived CDR1 and CDR2 are DFQATT and SNEGSKA (reference sequence). Trimming cost V 2 bases and J 8 bases; bases outside gene matches: 10. CDR3 sequence reads: CSARHPGQVLTQYF. The CDR3, as DNA: TGCAGTGCTAGACACCCGGGACAGGTCCTAACCCAGTACTTC.

This clonotype appeared a few times. CDR3 sequence: CASSQDIGSEETQYF. CDR3 nucleotides: TGCGCCAGCAGCCAAGATATAGGGTCTGAAGAGACCCAGTACTTC. The gene calls are TRBV4-1 and TRBJ2-5; D unresolved. CDR1 and CDR2 from the germline V gene are MGHRA and YSYEKL. This CDR3 is built from 15 residues. V dropped 0 bases and J dropped 3 bases, with 11 bases sitting between them.

Only a few counts were recorded for this clonotype. The rearrangement links TRBV20-1 to TRBJ2-7, with 14 nucleotides matching TRBD2. J gave up 5 bases and V 5 bases, and 8 bases lay outside the gene matches. Per the germline V gene, CDR1 is DFQATT and CDR2 is SNEGSKA (reference sequence). The CDR3 is 15 residues long. CDR3 nucleotides: TGCAGTGCTCCCCACGGGACTAGCGGGAGAAACGAGCAGTACTTC. This sequence encodes CSAPHGTSGRNEQYF.

This clonotype was detected only a few times. The rearrangement uses TRBV27 and TRBJ2-7; 7 bases agree with TRBD1. Looked up from germline, CDR1 is MNHEY and CDR2 is SMNVEV (reference sequence). After removal of 5 bases from V and 5 bases from J, the junction contained 12 bases not matched to a gene. The CDR3 sequence is 15 residues long. In DNA, the CDR3 is TGTGCCAGCAGTCCCCGGGACAGCTCTATGGACGAGCAGTACTTC. It codes for CASSPRDSSMDEQYF.

This clonotype has more than one count but fewer than ten. The V call is TRBV12-5, the J call TRBJ1-1; D might be TRBD1 (6 bases). Trimming pared 7 bases from V and 8 bases from J, leaving 23 bases between. This CDR3 region has 15 residues. Germline V gene sequence: CDR1 LGHNT, CDR2 FRNRAP. The CDR3: CASVKDSGASSEAFF. CDR3 nucleotides: TGTGCTAGTGTTAAAGATTCAGGGGCCTCTTCAGAAGCTTTCTTT.

This chain connects TRBV20-1 to TRBJ2-7; perhaps TRBD2 as D (5 bases). Trimming removed 3 bases at V and 6 bases at J, with 9 bases between. The CDR3 consists of 11 residues. From germline, CDR1 is DFQATT and CDR2 SNEGSKA (reference sequence). The CDR3 is CSASGMGEQYF. CDR3 nucleotide sequence: TGCAGTGCTAGCGGGATGGGCGAGCAGTACTTC.

This clonotype was recorded many times. The CDR3 is CASSLGGLVHYEQYF. The CDR3 DNA is TGTGCCAGCAGCTTAGGGGGACTAGTTCACTACGAGCAGTACTTC. The chain couples TRBV11-2 to TRBJ2-7; 8 bases line up with TRBD2. V dropped 1 base and J dropped 3; count of bases not matched to a gene: 5. The germline V gene has CDR1 SGHAT and CDR2 FQNNGV. The CDR3 loop spans 15 amino acids. Looking up the rest from reference TRBV11-2 and TRBJ2-7 gives the full variable domain: EAGVAQSPRYKIIEKRQSVAFWCNPISGHATLYWYQQILGQGPKLLIQFQNNGVVDDSQLPKDRFSAERLKGVDSTLKIQPAKLEDSAVYLCASSLGGLVHYEQYFGPGTRLTVT.

Comments on this clonotype: This likely came from a read error, as a far larger clone is one base away. V and J are TRBV12-3 or TRBV12-4 and TRBJ1-2; D gene unclear. The CDR3 sequence is 11 residues long. The V end was cut by 3 bases, the J end by 6 bases, with 5 bases between. The CDR3 DNA sequence: TGTGCCAGCAGTTTCGGCCATGGCTACACCTTC. It encodes CASSFGHGYTF.

This clonotype occurred a few times. The rearrangement links TRBV5-4 to TRBJ1-3, with D perhaps matching TRBD1 (5 bases). CDR3 size: 16 residues. Germline CDR1 SGHNT, CDR2 YYREEE (reference sequence). Deletions cut 3 bases from V and 0 bases from J, with 13 bases between. CDR3 sequence reads: CASSSLTVASGNTIYF. The CDR3 region has the DNA TGTGCCAGCAGCTCACTGACAGTAGCCTCTGGAAACACCATATATTTT.

The V gene is TRBV7-3, the J gene TRBJ2-2; the D call may be TRBD1 or TRBD2 (5 bases each). Germline-derived CDR1 and CDR2 are SGHTA and FQGTGA. The CDR3 is made up of 16 amino acids. Trimming removed 0 bases at V and 5 bases at J, with 13 bases between. Here the CDR3 DNA reads TGTGCCAGCAGCTTAACCTCCGGGACCTCAACCGGGGAGCTGTTTTTT. It is translated as CASSLTSGTSTGELFF. Full variable domain (outside the CDR3, taken from reference TRBV7-3 and TRBJ2-2): GAGVSQTPSNKVTEKGKYVELRCDPISGHTALYWYRQSLGQGPEFLIYFQGTGAADDSGLPNDRFFAVRPEGSVSTLKIQRTERGDSAVYLCASSLTSGTSTGELFFGEGSRLTVL.

The J gene is TRBJ2-5, the V gene TRBV7-9, with unresolved D. Near its end, the DNA agrees better with TRBJ2-1, so the J call may be wrong. Looked up from germline, CDR1 is SEHNR and CDR2 is FQNEAQ (reference sequence). The CDR3 loop spans 12 amino acids. The CDR3 DNA is TGTGCCAGCAGCTTAGTTCGGAATGAGCAGTTCTTC. It specifies CASSLVRNEQFF.

The rearrangement links TRBV11-2 to TRBJ2-1; no clear D. The CDR3 totals 12 residues. Looked up from germline, CDR1 is SGHAT and CDR2 is FQNNGV. V lost 5 bases and J lost 7, with 9 bases in between. The DNA of the CDR3 is TGTGCCAGCAGCCATCAGAGGAATGAGCAGTTCTTC. This translates into CASSHQRNEQFF. Combining the CDR3 with reference TRBV11-2 and TRBJ2-1 gives the whole variable domain EAGVAQSPRYKIIEKRQSVAFWCNPISGHATLYWYQQILGQGPKLLIQFQNNGVVDDSQLPKDRFSAERLKGVDSTLKIQPAKLEDSAVYLCASSHQRNEQFFGPGTRLTVL.